The T cell receptor beta chain described here comes from a study of blood T cell repertoires in COVID-19. Study-wide background: Acute and convalescent COVID-19 samples came from the United States, Italy and Spain. PBMCs, B-cell-depleted T cells, or T cells provided the cDNA or gDNA that made up the material.

Germline assignment: CDR1 MNHNY and CDR2 SVGAGI (reference sequence). CDR3 length: 16 amino acids. The J segment lost 1 base and the V segment lost 5 bases, leaving 9 bases of the junction unmatched. This clone was seen a handful of times. In the original processing: Estimated nucleated cell counts came from reference gene primer amplification. Assay used: immunoSEQ multiplex PCR; TCRdb lists only in-frame clones, some missing. D and trimming come from the DNA, and the V and J calls and clone size come from that table. The sample includes some 120,000 clones, more than 65% of them seen just once. The source material was peripheral blood. The V and J genes are TRBV6-6 and TRBJ2-3; 7 bases line up with TRBD2. The clonotype comes from a woman between 65 and 79 years old with acute or convalescent COVID-19. CDR3 region: CASSDFSGIGTDTQYF. Written as DNA, the CDR3 is TGTGCCAGCAGTGACTTCAGCGGGATTGGCACAGATACGCAGTATTTT.